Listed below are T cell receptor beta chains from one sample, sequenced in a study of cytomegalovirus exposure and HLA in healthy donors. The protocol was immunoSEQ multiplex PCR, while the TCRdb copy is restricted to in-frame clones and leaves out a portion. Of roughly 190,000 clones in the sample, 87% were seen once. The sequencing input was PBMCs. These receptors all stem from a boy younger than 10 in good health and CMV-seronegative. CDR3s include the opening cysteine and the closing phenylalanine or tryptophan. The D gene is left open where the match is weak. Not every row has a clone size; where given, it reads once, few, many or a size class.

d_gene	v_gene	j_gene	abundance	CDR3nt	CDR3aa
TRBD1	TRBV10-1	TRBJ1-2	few	TGCGCCAGCACTTACAAGGCAGGGGGCTGTGGCTACACCTTC	CASTYKAGGCGYTF
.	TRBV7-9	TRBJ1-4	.	TGTGCCAGCACCCAGGGTGCTGGTGAAAAACTGTTTTTT	CASTQGAGEKLFF
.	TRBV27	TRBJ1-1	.	TGTGCCAGCAGTACAAAGAACAGGAACACTGAAGCTTTCTTT	CASSTKNRNTEAFF
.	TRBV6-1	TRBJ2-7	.	TGTGCCAGCAGTGAGGACAGTTACTCCTACGAGCAGTACTTC	CASSEDSYSYEQYF
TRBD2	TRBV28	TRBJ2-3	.	TGTGCCAGCAGTTTCTGGACTAGCGGGGCCGATACGCAGTATTTT	CASSFWTSGADTQYF
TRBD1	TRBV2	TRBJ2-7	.	TGTGCCAGCAGTGAAGCAGCCGGGACAGCCTACGAGCAGTACTTC	CASSEAAGTAYEQYF
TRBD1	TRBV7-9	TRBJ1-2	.	TGTGCCAGCAGCTTCGGGGACAGGGGCTACACCTTC	CASSFGDRGYTF
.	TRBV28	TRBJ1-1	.	TGTGCCAGCAGTTTATCCACAGGCTTGAACACTGAAGCTTTCTTT	CASSLSTGLNTEAFF
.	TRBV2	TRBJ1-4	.	TGTGCCAGCAGTGATGGGTTTCAGGTCGTGGGTGAAAAACTGTTTTTT	CASSDGFQVVGEKLFF
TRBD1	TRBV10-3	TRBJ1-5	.	TGTGCCATCAGTGAGGGGGGACAGAATCAGCCCCAGCATTTT	CAISEGGQNQPQHF
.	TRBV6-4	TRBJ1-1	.	TGTGCCAGCAGAGAGCGGGAGGCGGGCGAAGCTTTCTTT	CASREREAGEAFF
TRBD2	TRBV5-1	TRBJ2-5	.	TGCGCCAGCAGCCGAGGACTAGCGTATCAAGAGACCCAGTACTTC	CASSRGLAYQETQYF
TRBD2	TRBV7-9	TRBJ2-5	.	TGTGCCAGCAGCCCGTCCGGGGGGAAGGTGGAGACCCAGTACTTC	CASSPSGGKVETQYF
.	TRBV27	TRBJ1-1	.	TGTGCCAGCAGTTTACCAGGACAGACCGAAGCTTTCTTT	CASSLPGQTEAFF
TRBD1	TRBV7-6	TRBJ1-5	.	TGTGCCAGCAGCGAAACAGGGGGTCAGCCCCAGCATTTT	CASSETGGQPQHF
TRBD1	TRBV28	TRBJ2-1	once	TGTGCCAGCAGAACTTACAGGGGCCGTTATAATGAGCAGTTCTTC	CASRTYRGRYNEQFF
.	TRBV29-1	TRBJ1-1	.	TGCAGCGCCAAAGGTCCGACTATGAACACTGAAGCTTTCTTT	CSAKGPTMNTEAFF
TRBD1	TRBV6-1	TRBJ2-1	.	TGTGCCAGCAGCGCGGGACAGGACTCCTACAATGAGCAGTTCTTC	CASSAGQDSYNEQFF
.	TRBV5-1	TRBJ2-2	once	TGCGCCAGCAGGCGCGTAGCCGGGGAGCTGTTTTTT	CASRRVAGELFF
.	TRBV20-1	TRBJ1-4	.	TGCAGTCCGACTCCGGATGAAAAACTGTTTTTT	CSPTPDEKLFF
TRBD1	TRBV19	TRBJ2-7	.	TGTGCCAGTAGGGCGGGACAGGGAAGCTACGAGCAGTACTTC	CASRAGQGSYEQYF
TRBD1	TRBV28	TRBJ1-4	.	TGTGCCAGCAGACATGGACAGGGCGGGGAAAAACTGTTTTTT	CASRHGQGGEKLFF
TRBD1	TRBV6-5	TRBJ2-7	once	TGTGCCAGCAAGGGGACAGGGGTGTTGAGGCAGTACTTC	CASKGTGVLRQYF
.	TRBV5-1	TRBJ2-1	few	TGCGCCAGCAGCTTGGTCATCGGTGTCGGGGGAGGCCAGATCTTC	CASSLVIGVGGGQIF
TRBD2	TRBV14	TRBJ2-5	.	TGTGCCAGCAGCCGAGGAGGGCTAGCGGGAGAGTTTGAGACCCAGTACTTC	CASSRGGLAGEFETQYF
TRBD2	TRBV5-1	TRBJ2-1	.	TGCGCCAGCAGCTTGTTTGTACTAGCGGAGTACAATGAGCAGTTCTTC	CASSLFVLAEYNEQFF
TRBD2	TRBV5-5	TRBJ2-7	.	TGTGCCAGCAGCCAACTAGCGGGTATTGGGGAGCAGTACTTC	CASSQLAGIGEQYF
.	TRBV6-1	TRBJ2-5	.	TGTGCCAGCGCCTCCGGAGAGACCCAGTACTTC	CASASGETQYF
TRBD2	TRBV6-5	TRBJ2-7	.	TGTGCCAGCAGACGACTAGCGGGAGGGCTCTACGAGCAGTACTTC	CASRRLAGGLYEQYF
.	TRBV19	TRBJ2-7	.	TGTGCCAGTAGTATGAGGCCAGACTACGAGCAGTACTTC	CASSMRPDYEQYF
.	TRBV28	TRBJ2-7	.	TGTGCCAGCAGTTTACTGGACTTTCCCTACGAGCAGTACTTC	CASSLLDFPYEQYF
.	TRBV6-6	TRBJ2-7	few	TGTGCCAGCAGTTACCACTCCTACGAGCAGTACTTC	CASSYHSYEQYF
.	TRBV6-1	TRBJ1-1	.	TGTGCCAGCACCTTAACAACAGGGCTTAAGGCTTTCTTT	CASTLTTGLKAFF